The clone carrying this TCR beta chain was detected ten times or more. Its specificity is not known. The data were obtained in a study of T cells in Graves' hyperthyroidism and ophthalmopathy. For the study at large: Once the initial diagnosis was made, peripheral blood was obtained before any treatment.

Patients were excluded for uncontrolled infection, other autoimmune disease, pregnancy or lactation. RNA transcripts yielded amplified TCR beta CDR3 regions. The HTBI primer set was used in a first-round RT-PCR of the TCR CDR3. TCRdb used MiXCR to reprocess the multiplex PCR reads, holding one entry per CDR3 protein. Of about 350,000 distinct CDR3 sequences in the sample, around a sixth were seen once. Points from the study as a whole: Stable hyperthyroidism and ophthalmopathy were separated using 13 V-J signatures.

CDR3 size: 13 residues. Trimming removed 7 bases at V and 8 bases at J, with 17 bases between. Germline V lookup: CDR1 SQVTM, CDR2 ANQGSEA. This sequence joins TRBV29-1 and TRBJ2-2; D might be TRBD2 (5 bases). This sequence originates from a woman aged 40 to 49 with Graves' ophthalmopathy. Sequenced material: blood. As DNA, the CDR3 is TGCAGCGGAATCCGGGGTCTGGGTGGGGAGCTGTTTTTT. This encodes CSGIRGLGGELFF.